Presented here are 13 T cell receptor beta chains from one specimen sequenced in a study of shared clonotypes between healthy human individuals. Libraries were prepared by immunoSEQ multiplex PCR; TCRdb keeps only in-frame clonotypes and omits some of them. The sample holds 2 million to 2.5 million clones, 85% to 95% seen once. The sample comprised naive CD4+ T cells from PBMCs. Subset defined: CD45RA+ positively selected. The origin of the receptors is a man aged 18 to 29 in good health. Some clones in this sample may be carry-over from other donors' samples.

Here the CDR3 DNA reads TGTGCCAGCAGTCACGCCGGGACCGGGACTGGGGAGCTGTTTTTT. Protein product: CASSHAGTGTGELFF. V gene TRBV28 combines with J gene TRBJ2-2; tentative D call: TRBD2 (6 bases). V dropped 5 bases and J dropped 8 bases, with 18 bases sitting between them. Germline V gives CDR1 MDHEN, CDR2 SYDVKM. CDR3 length equals 15 residues.

In this sample, this clone turned up a few times. Other DNA sequences in the same sample also yield this CDR3. The gene calls are TRBV7-3 and TRBJ2-3; 7 bases line up with TRBD2. This CDR3 contains 15 residues. J lost 0 bases, V lost 0 bases, and 0 bases had no gene match. Germline loops: CDR1 SGHTA, CDR2 FQGTGA. The CDR3 sequence is CASSLTSGSTDTQYF. The CDR3 bases are TGTGCCAGCAGCTTAACTAGCGGGAGCACAGATACGCAGTATTTT.

For the CDR3, the DNA is TGTGCCAGCAGCCCTACAGTGCCCTACGAGCAGTACTTC. The encoded protein is CASSPTVPYEQYF. The chain has TRBV7-2 and TRBJ2-7; no reliable D call. Trimming removed 5 bases at V and 2 bases at J, with 10 bases between. Per the germline V gene, CDR1 is SGHTA and CDR2 is FQGNSA. This CDR3 is 13 amino acids long.

The V gene is TRBV6-1, the J gene TRBJ2-7; a weak D match, TRBD2 (5 bases). V was shortened by 2 bases and J by 6 bases, with 11 bases between the two germline ends. The CDR3 spans 13 residues. From germline, CDR1 is MNHNS and CDR2 SASEGT. The CDR3: CASSELRDSEQYF. As DNA, the CDR3 is TGTGCCAGCAGTGAATTGAGGGATTCCGAGCAGTACTTC.

The rearrangement joins TRBV5-6 to TRBJ2-3, with 10 bases identical to TRBD2. This CDR3 is 17 amino acids long. From germline, CDR1 is SGHDT and CDR2 YYEEEE. After removal of 0 bases from V and 3 bases from J, the junction contained 7 bases not matched to a gene. CDR3 DNA: TGTGCCAGCAGCTTGGCGGCTAGCGGGAGCCTGACAGATACGCAGTATTTT. Protein: CASSLAASGSLTDTQYF.

V and J are TRBV29-1 and TRBJ1-2; 9 bases line up with TRBD1. The trim removed 4 bases at V and 7 bases at J, leaving 10 bases unmatched. Germline loops: CDR1 SQVTM, CDR2 ANQGSEA. CDR3 length: 14 amino acids. The CDR3, as DNA: TGCAGCGTTGGGAACAGGGGGCAGGAGCCTGGCTACACCTTC. This sequence encodes CSVGNRGQEPGYTF.

As to this clone: The sample contains more than one DNA sequence encoding this CDR3. The V and J genes are TRBV7-9 and TRBJ1-1; 7 nucleotides align to TRBD1. CDR1 is SEHNR and CDR2 is FQNEAQ in the germline V gene (reference sequence). Losses at the gene ends were 1 base for V and 5 bases for J; bases not matched to a gene: 4. The CDR3 contains 14 residues. CDR3 in amino acids: CASSLGRGGTEAFF. CDR3 coding DNA: TGTGCCAGCAGCTTAGGCAGGGGGGGAACTGAAGCTTTCTTT.

The genes are TRBV7-8 and TRBJ1-2, with 7 bases lining up with TRBD1. CDR1 and CDR2 (germline): SGHVS, FQNEAQ. V trimming: 5 bases; J trimming: 2 bases; junction bases outside the gene matches: 5. The CDR3 has 14 residues. CDR3 bases: TGTGCCAGCAGCCCGACAGGGAGGAACTATGGCTACACCTTC. Protein sequence: CASSPTGRNYGYTF.

This rearrangement joins TRBV18 to TRBJ2-7; D is unresolved. The V end lost 2 bases, the J end lost 3 bases, and 11 bases lay between the germline ends. Germline V gives CDR1 KGHSH, CDR2 LQKENI. There are 14 residues in the CDR3. CDR3 region: CASSPKISFYEQYF. The CDR3 DNA reads TGTGCCAGCTCACCAAAGATATCCTTCTACGAGCAGTACTTC. The full variable domain, with the rest looked up from reference TRBV18 and TRBJ2-7, is NAGVMQNPRHLVRRRGQEARLRCSPMKGHSHVYWYRQLPEEGLKFMVYLQKENIIDESGMPKERFSAEFPKEGPSILRIQQVVRGDSAAYFCASSPKISFYEQYFGPGTRLTVT.

CDR3 nucleotides: TGTGCCAGCAGCTTTAGGGACAGGGGGTACCTCCGGGCTAAGAAAGAAAAACTGTTTTTT. It translates to CASSFRDRGYLRAKKEKLFF. This chain joins TRBV13 and TRBJ1-4, with TRBD1 matching 11 bases. CDR1 PRHDT and CDR2 FYEKMQ come from the germline V gene (reference sequence). The CDR3 is 20 residues long. V lost 3 bases, J lost 8 bases, and 20 bases stayed unmatched.

The chain joins TRBV19 to TRBJ1-2; D gene ambiguous. CDR1 LNHDA and CDR2 SQIVND come from the germline V gene (reference sequence). Trimming removed 7 bases at V and 1 base at J, with 7 bases between. CDR3 length equals 12 residues. CDR3: CASIEGNYGYTF. The CDR3 nucleotides are TGTGCCAGTATCGAGGGTAACTATGGCTACACCTTC.

The V and J genes are TRBV28 and TRBJ1-2, with TRBD1 matching over 7 bases. CDR3 length: 12 residues. Losses at the gene ends were 8 bases for V and 7 bases for J; bases not matched to a gene: 7. CDR1 is MDHEN, CDR2 SYDVKM, per germline. The CDR3 loop is CASHPGQIGYTF. CDR3 DNA sequence: TGTGCCAGCCACCCGGGACAGATTGGCTACACCTTC.

This chain connects TRBV27 to TRBJ1-2; 8 bases match TRBD1. Germline V gene sequence: CDR1 MNHEY, CDR2 SMNVEV (reference sequence). This CDR3 comprises 13 residues. The V segment lost 5 bases and the J segment 6 bases; nucleotides outside the gene matches: 5. The CDR3 region has the DNA TGTGCCAGCAGTCGGTTGACAGGGGATGGCTACACCTTC. Protein product: CASSRLTGDGYTF.